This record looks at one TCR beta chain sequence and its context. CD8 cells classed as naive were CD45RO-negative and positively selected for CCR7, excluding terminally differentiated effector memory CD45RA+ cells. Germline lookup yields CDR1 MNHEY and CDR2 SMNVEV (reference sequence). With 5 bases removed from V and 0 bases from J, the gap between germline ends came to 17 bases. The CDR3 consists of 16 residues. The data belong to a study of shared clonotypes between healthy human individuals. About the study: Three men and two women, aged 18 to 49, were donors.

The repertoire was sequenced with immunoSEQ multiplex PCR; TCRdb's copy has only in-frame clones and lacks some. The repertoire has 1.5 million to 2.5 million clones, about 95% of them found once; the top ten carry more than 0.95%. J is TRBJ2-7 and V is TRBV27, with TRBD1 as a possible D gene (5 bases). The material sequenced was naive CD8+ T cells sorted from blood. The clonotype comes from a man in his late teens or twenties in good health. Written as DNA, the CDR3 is TGTGCCAGCAGTCCCTCATCAGGGTCCTACTCCTACGAGCAGTACTTC. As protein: CASSPSSGSYSYEQYF.